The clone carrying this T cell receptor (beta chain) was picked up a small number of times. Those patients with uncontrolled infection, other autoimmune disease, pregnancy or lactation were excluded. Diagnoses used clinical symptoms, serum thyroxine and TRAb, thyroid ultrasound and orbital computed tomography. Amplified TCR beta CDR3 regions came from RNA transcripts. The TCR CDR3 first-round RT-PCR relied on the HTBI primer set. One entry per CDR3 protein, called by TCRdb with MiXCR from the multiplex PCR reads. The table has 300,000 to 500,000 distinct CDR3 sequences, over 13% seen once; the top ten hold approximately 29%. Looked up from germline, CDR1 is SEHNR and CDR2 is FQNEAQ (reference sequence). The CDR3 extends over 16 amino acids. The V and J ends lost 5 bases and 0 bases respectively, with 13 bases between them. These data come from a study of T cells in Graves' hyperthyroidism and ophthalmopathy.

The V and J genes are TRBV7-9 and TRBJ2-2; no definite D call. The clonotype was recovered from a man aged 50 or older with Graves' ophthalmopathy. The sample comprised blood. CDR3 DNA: TGTGCCAGCAGCCAGTCGATGGTGGCGAACACCGGGGAGCTGTTTTTT. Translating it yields CASSQSMVANTGELFF.